Each of the 28 T cell receptor beta chains below was sequenced from the same sample in a study of blood T cell repertoires in COVID-19. The repertoire was sequenced with immunoSEQ multiplex PCR; TCRdb's copy has only in-frame clones and lacks some. The data show 250,000 to 300,000 clones, under 90% seen once. Sequenced: PBMCs or T cells enriched from blood (not recorded which). These TCRs come from a man aged 30 to 45 with acute COVID-19.

In DNA, the CDR3 is TGTGCCAGCAGCTTTTCCCTCCCCGCTAGCGGGACGTACAATGAGCAGTTCTTC. Encoded protein: CASSFSLPASGTYNEQFF. V usage is TRBV7-9 and J usage is TRBJ2-1; the match to TRBD2 covers 9 bases. Losses at the gene ends were 3 bases for V and 4 bases for J; bases not matched to a gene: 13. The length of the CDR3 is 18 residues. The V gene's germline CDR1 is SEHNR and CDR2 FQNEAQ (reference sequence).

The chain recombines TRBV5-8 with TRBJ1-2; D is undetermined. V lost 3 bases and J 3 bases, leaving 12 bases between the germline ends. The germline V gene has CDR1 SGHTS and CDR2 YDEGEE. The CDR3 spans 14 residues. CDR3 sequence: CASSYHSRHYGYTF. The CDR3 region has the DNA TGTGCCAGCAGCTATCACAGCCGACACTATGGCTACACCTTC.

V and J are TRBV9 and TRBJ2-2; 7 bases line up with TRBD1. V gave up 0 bases and J gave up 5 bases; unmatched junction bases: 7. The CDR3 covers 16 residues. The germline V gene encodes CDR1 SGDLS and CDR2 YYNGEE. CDR3 sequence: CASSVGGRGMTGELFF. The CDR3 coding sequence is TGTGCCAGCAGCGTAGGTGGCAGGGGGATGACCGGGGAGCTGTTTTTT.

The rearrangement joins TRBV6-2 or TRBV6-3 to TRBJ1-2; 8 bases are shared with TRBD1. Germline CDR1 is MNHEY and CDR2 is SVGEGT. CDR3 length: 16 amino acids. V lost 2 bases to trimming and J lost 6 bases; unmatched junction nucleotides: 11. The CDR3 region is CASSYTPGQAMDGYTF. CDR3 DNA sequence: TGTGCCAGCAGTTACACTCCGGGACAGGCTATGGATGGCTACACCTTC.

V usage is TRBV5-4 and J usage is TRBJ1-6; TRBD1 aligns across 7 bases. The J segment lost 7 bases and the V segment lost 4 bases, leaving 11 bases of the junction unmatched. There are 16 residues in the CDR3. The germline V gene has CDR1 SGHNT and CDR2 YYREEE (reference sequence). The CDR3 region is CASSPETGTANSPLHF. The CDR3 DNA follows: TGTGCCAGCAGCCCGGAAACCGGGACAGCAAATTCACCCCTCCACTTT.

The table lists this clone with a few counts. The chain uses TRBV6-2 or TRBV6-3 and TRBJ2-7; D uncertain. There are 13 residues in the CDR3. Trimming removed 5 bases from V and 10 bases from J, with 18 bases in between. Germline loops: CDR1 MNHEY, CDR2 SVGEGT. Here the CDR3 reads CASSTELRLPQYV. The CDR3, as DNA: TGTGCCAGCAGTACAGAGCTACGGCTCCCCCAGTACGTC.

CDR3 nucleotide sequence: TGTGCCAGCAGGTCTACCGGGAGCTCCTACGAGCAGTACGTC. Translated: CASRSTGSSYEQYV. V usage is TRBV6-5 and J usage is TRBJ2-7; a possible D gene is TRBD2 (6 bases). The germline V gene has CDR1 MNHEY and CDR2 SVGAGI. V shed 6 bases and J shed 0 bases, with 12 bases lying between them. The CDR3 is made up of 14 amino acids.

This chain connects TRBV29-1 to TRBJ1-3, with D possibly matching TRBD1 (6 bases). The germline V gene has CDR1 SQVTM and CDR2 ANQGSEA. The CDR3 totals 13 residues. Deletions cut 7 bases from V and 2 bases from J, with 12 bases between. In nucleotides, the CDR3 is TGCAGCGCTGGGCGGGGGCCTGGAAACACCATATATTTT. Its protein product is CSAGRGPGNTIYF.

The J gene is TRBJ1-4, the V gene TRBV19, with 8 positions matching TRBD1. The CDR3 loop spans 15 amino acids. Germline assignment: CDR1 LNHDA and CDR2 SQIVND (reference sequence). Trimming removed 4 bases from V and 8 bases from J; junction bases left unmatched: 9. CDR3 coding DNA: TGTGCCAGTAGTACTCCCTCAGGGGGCGCGGAAAAACTGTTTTTT. As protein: CASSTPSGGAEKLFF.

The chain uses TRBV10-3 and TRBJ2-5; 8 positions agree with TRBD2. Germline V lookup: CDR1 ENHRY, CDR2 SYGVKD. V gave up 6 bases and J gave up 3 bases; unmatched junction bases: 3. The CDR3 runs 13 residues. The CDR3 protein is CAIRLGLEETQYF. The CDR3 DNA reads as TGTGCCATCAGACTGGGACTAGAAGAGACCCAGTACTTC.

V gene TRBV2 combines with J gene TRBJ2-1; D is perhaps TRBD1 (5 bases). The CDR3 has 14 residues. Germline V gene sequence: CDR1 SNHLY, CDR2 FYNNEI. V shed 6 bases and J shed 4 bases, with 13 bases lying between them. The CDR3 bases are TGTGCCAGCAGAGAGATCGCAGGGTACAATGAGCAGTTCTTC. As protein: CASREIAGYNEQFF.

The chain couples TRBV6-5 to TRBJ2-3; weak D call: TRBD2 (5 bases). Germline CDR1 MNHEY, CDR2 SVGAGI. The CDR3 consists of 15 residues. V gave up 6 bases and J gave up 2 bases, with 15 bases separating them. The DNA of the CDR3 is TGTGCCAGCAGAAAGACACTAGGAACCACAGATACGCAGTATTTT. It specifies CASRKTLGTTDTQYF.

The chain carries TRBV27 and TRBJ1-1; 8 bases line up with TRBD1. The V segment lost 4 bases and the J segment 2 bases; nucleotides outside the gene matches: 12. The CDR3 is 17 amino acids. Per germline, CDR1 MNHEY and CDR2 SMNVEV (reference sequence). The CDR3 spells CASSSLDRGRKNTEAFF. For the CDR3, the DNA is TGTGCCAGCAGTTCACTCGACAGGGGTCGTAAAAACACTGAAGCTTTCTTT.

This clone showed up just a few times. This rearrangement joins TRBV20-1 to TRBJ1-2; TRBD1 matches at 8 bases. Unmatched junction bases numbered 5, after V lost 3 bases and J lost 5 bases. This CDR3 is 13 amino acids long. Per the germline V gene, CDR1 is DFQATT and CDR2 is SNEGSKA (reference sequence). CDR3 protein: CSASENRGYGYTF. The CDR3 nucleotides read TGCAGTGCTAGTGAGAACAGGGGGTATGGCTACACCTTC.

This clone was found once. The chain recombines TRBV3-1 (or the pseudogene TRBV3-2) with TRBJ2-3; 10 nucleotides align to TRBD1. Germline lookup yields CDR1 LGHDT and CDR2 YNNKEL (reference sequence). After removal of 1 base from V and 14 bases from J, the junction contained 6 bases not matched to a gene. The CDR3 extends over 13 amino acids. CDR3 sequence (DNA): TGTGCCAGCAGCCAAGTGGGAGGGACAGGGGCGTATTTT. Translation: CASSQVGGTGAYF.

The genes are TRBV29-1 and TRBJ2-1; 9 bases map to TRBD2. CDR1 is SQVTM, CDR2 ANQGSEA, per germline. Trimming took 8 bases from V and 4 from J; bases not matched to a gene: 6. CDR3 length: 13 amino acids. CDR3 in DNA: TGCAGCCCCATAGCGGGAGTTTACAATGAGCAGTTCTTC. Its protein product is CSPIAGVYNEQFF.

The chain is built from TRBV15 and TRBJ2-2; D gene uncertain. The CDR3 is 13 amino acids. Germline V gene sequence: CDR1 LNHNV, CDR2 YYDKDF (reference sequence). Trimming removed 6 bases from V and 4 bases from J, with 9 bases in between. The CDR3 loop is CATRAWSTGELFF. In DNA form, the CDR3 reads TGTGCCACCAGGGCGTGGAGCACCGGGGAGCTGTTTTTT.

The chain is built from TRBV28 and TRBJ2-2; 8 nucleotides line up with TRBD1. V shed 6 bases, J shed 4 bases, and the junction held 10 bases outside the gene matches. Germline lookup yields CDR1 MDHEN and CDR2 SYDVKM. CDR3 length equals 16 residues. Here the CDR3 reads CASRLGQGAGTGELFF. The CDR3 region has the DNA TGTGCCAGCAGACTCGGACAGGGAGCGGGCACCGGGGAGCTGTTTTTT.

This sequence joins TRBV7-3 and TRBJ2-2; tentative D call: TRBD1 (5 bases). V dropped 5 bases and J dropped 6 bases, with 13 bases sitting between them. Germline CDR1 SGHTA, CDR2 FQGTGA. This CDR3 comprises 14 residues. CDR3 nucleotide sequence: TGTGCCAGCAGCCTACAGGTGGTGCCCGGGGAGCTGTTTTTT. It specifies CASSLQVVPGELFF.

This clone was observed once. This chain links TRBV10-3 with TRBJ1-1; weak D call: TRBD1 (6 bases). Trimming stripped 5 bases from V and 6 bases from J, with 19 bases between. Germline lookup yields CDR1 ENHRY and CDR2 SYGVKD. The CDR3 loop spans 15 amino acids. In DNA form, the CDR3 reads TGTGCCATCAGTAAAACCGGGACACCCGGCGCTGAAGCTTTCTTT. Translated, it gives CAISKTGTPGAEAFF.

The genes are TRBV5-6 and TRBJ2-7, with TRBD1 identical over 9 bases. This CDR3 is 14 amino acids long. Germline loops: CDR1 SGHDT, CDR2 YYEEEE. Trimming took 2 bases from V and 3 from J; bases not matched to a gene: 3. The CDR3 protein is CASSLQGASYEQYV. The CDR3, as DNA: TGTGCCAGCAGCTTACAGGGGGCTAGCTACGAGCAGTACGTC.

The genes are TRBV3-1 (or the pseudogene TRBV3-2) and TRBJ2-5; 14 positions match TRBD2. V shed 4 bases, J shed 4 bases, and the junction held 17 bases outside the gene matches. Germline CDR1 reads LGHDT; CDR2 reads YNNKEL (reference sequence). The CDR3 has 20 amino acids. The CDR3 DNA sequence: TGTGCCAGCAGCCCAACCCCAAGGGCGGGACTAGCGGGAGTCGGAGAGACCCAGTACTTC. Translated: CASSPTPRAGLAGVGETQYF.

V is TRBV28 and J is TRBJ1-5, with a tentative D call TRBD1 (6 bases). V was pared by 5 bases and J by 7 bases, with 18 bases between. Looked up from germline, CDR1 is MDHEN and CDR2 is SYDVKM. The CDR3 spans 15 residues. As DNA, the CDR3 is TGTGCCAGCAGTACCCAAGGCAGGGGAGGGCAGCCCCAGCATTTT. Translated, it gives CASSTQGRGGQPQHF.

The CDR3 region is CASSLQGVGTEAFF. The DNA for the CDR3 is TGTGCCAGCAGCTTACAGGGGGTAGGGACTGAAGCTTTCTTT. The V and J genes are TRBV7-2 and TRBJ1-1, with 7 bases identical to TRBD1. Germline V CDR1 and CDR2: SGHTA, FQGNSA. This CDR3 has 14 residues. The trim removed 2 bases at V and 5 bases at J, leaving 5 bases unmatched.

This chain links TRBV7-9 with TRBJ2-3, with D perhaps matching TRBD2 (7 bases). The CDR3 has 13 residues. Between the trimmed V and J ends, which lost 3 bases and 6 bases, there was a span of 10 bases. Per the germline V gene, CDR1 is SEHNR and CDR2 is FQNEAQ (reference sequence). CDR3 sequence (DNA): TGTGCCAGCAGCTTCGGCGGGGGCGATACGCAGTATTTT. Protein product: CASSFGGGDTQYF. Drawing the rest from reference TRBV7-9 and TRBJ2-3, the complete variable domain is DTGVSQNPRHKITKRGQNVTFRCDPISEHNRLYWYRQTLGQGPEFLTYFQNEAQLEKSRLLSDRFSAERPKGSFSTLEIQRTEQGDSAMYLCASSFGGGDTQYFGPGTRLTVL.

The chain recombines TRBV6-5 with TRBJ1-2, with D perhaps TRBD1 (5 bases). The CDR3 is 16 residues long. The germline V gene has CDR1 MNHEY and CDR2 SVGAGI. V was trimmed by 0 bases and J by 6 bases, leaving 17 bases between them. The CDR3 loop reads CASSYSVTATKDGYTF. DNA of the CDR3: TGTGCCAGCAGTTACTCTGTGACAGCCACAAAGGATGGCTACACCTTC.

V is TRBV9 and J is TRBJ2-1; TRBD2 aligns across 8 bases. The V gene end was trimmed by 0 bases and the J gene end by 7 bases; junction bases not matched to a gene: 6. Germline V gene data show CDR1 as SGDLS and CDR2 as YYNGEE. The CDR3 spans 15 residues. The CDR3 here is CASSVAVAGGNEQFF. The CDR3 nucleotides are TGTGCCAGCAGCGTAGCGGTTGCGGGAGGAAATGAGCAGTTCTTC.

V is TRBV3-1 (or the pseudogene TRBV3-2) and J is TRBJ1-1; D perhaps matches TRBD1 (5 bases). The germline V gene encodes CDR1 LGHDT and CDR2 YNNKEL (reference sequence). This CDR3 contains 14 residues. The ends were cut back, 5 bases at V and 7 bases at J, with 17 bases in the middle. The CDR3 DNA reads TGTGCCAGCAGCTCCCGGCGGGGTGGGGGTGAAGCTTTCTTT. Amino acids: CASSSRRGGGEAFF.